A selection of T cell receptor beta chains follows, all from one sample in a study of shared clonotypes between healthy human individuals. Produced via immunoSEQ multiplex PCR; TCRdb's table is partial and in-frame only. Of some 2 million clones listed, 85% to 95% are singletons. Input material: naive CD8+ T cells sorted from blood. These receptors were collected from a young man in good health. The CDR3 runs from the conserved cysteine through the conserved F or W. The D gene is left open where the match is weak. Not every row has a clone size; where given, it reads once, few, many or a size class.

d_gene,abundance,j_gene,v_gene,CDR3aa,CDR3nt
TRBD1,once,TRBJ2-5,TRBV7-3,CASSLGGRGQETQYF,TGTGCCAGCAGCTTAGGCGGCAGGGGGCAAGAGACCCAGTACTTC
TRBD2,NA,TRBJ2-1,TRBV9,CASSVDQREMDEQFF,TGTGCCAGCAGCGTAGACCAGCGGGAGATGGATGAGCAGTTCTTC
NA,NA,TRBJ2-1,TRBV10-1,CASSELTEWGEQFF,TGCGCCAGCAGTGAATTGACAGAATGGGGTGAGCAGTTCTTC
TRBD2,NA,TRBJ2-7,TRBV9,CASSPAGGPNQEQYF,TGTGCCAGCAGCCCAGCGGGAGGGCCTAATCAAGAGCAGTACTTC
TRBD2,NA,TRBJ2-3,TRBV11-2,CASSLGSLAADTQYF,TGTGCCAGCAGCTTAGGGAGTCTAGCGGCAGATACGCAGTATTTT
NA,NA,TRBJ1-1,TRBV29-1,CSVVSSGLGPEAFF,TGCAGCGTTGTTTCAAGTGGGTTGGGTCCTGAAGCTTTCTTT
TRBD1,few,TRBJ2-1,TRBV27,CASSMIQGAREQFF,TGTGCCAGCAGTATGATACAGGGGGCGCGTGAGCAGTTCTTC
TRBD2,NA,TRBJ2-2,TRBV9,CASSSGLAGGANTGELFF,TGTGCCAGCAGCTCTGGACTAGCGGGGGGCGCGAACACCGGGGAGCTGTTTTTT
NA,NA,TRBJ2-7,TRBV5-5,CASSFDWLLYEQYF,TGTGCCAGCAGTTTCGACTGGTTGCTCTACGAGCAGTACTTC
NA,once,TRBJ1-1,TRBV30,CAWSRAPYTEAFF,TGTGCCTGGAGTAGGGCCCCATACACTGAAGCTTTCTTT
NA,NA,TRBJ2-7,TRBV19,CASSMAGTYEQYF,TGTGCCAGTAGTATGGCCGGGACGTACGAGCAGTACTTC
NA,NA,TRBJ2-3,TRBV9,CASSKGTDTDTQYF,TGTGCCAGCTCCAAAGGGACCGACACAGATACGCAGTATTTT
NA,NA,TRBJ2-2,TRBV7-7,CASSLLVKPTTGELFF,TGTGCTAGCAGCTTATTAGTAAAGCCGACCACCGGGGAGCTGTTTTTT
TRBD1,NA,TRBJ2-5,TRBV2,CASCLLRVPTGDQETQYF,TGTGCCAGCTGTCTACTCCGTGTGCCAACAGGGGACCAAGAGACCCAGTACTTC
TRBD2,NA,TRBJ2-7,TRBV7-2,CASSFTSGTTYEQYF,TGTGCCAGCAGCTTCACTAGCGGAACTACCTACGAGCAGTACTTC
TRBD2,once,TRBJ2-1,TRBV10-3,CAISPGTSGNDEQFF,TGTGCCATCAGCCCCGGGACTAGCGGGAACGATGAGCAGTTCTTC
TRBD2,NA,TRBJ2-5,TRBV10-2,CASKMAGGPGETQYF,TGCGCCAGCAAGATGGCGGGAGGGCCGGGGGAGACCCAGTACTTC
NA,NA,TRBJ1-1,TRBV2,CASSEGWGGMNTEAFF,TGTGCCAGCAGTGAAGGTTGGGGAGGCATGAACACTGAAGCTTTCTTT
NA,NA,TRBJ1-2,TRBV9,CASSVVQGSDGYTF,TGTGCCAGCAGCGTAGTACAGGGATCGGATGGCTACACCTTC
NA,NA,TRBJ1-2,TRBV5-1,CASSLGGGYYGYTF,TGCGCCAGCAGCTTGGGTGGCGGATACTATGGCTACACCTTC
NA,NA,TRBJ2-7,TRBV6-6,CASSLPTASYEQYF,TGTGCCAGCAGTTTGCCGACAGCCTCCTACGAGCAGTACTTC
NA,NA,TRBJ2-7,TRBV7-6,CASSPGGGGGEQYF,TGTGCCAGCAGTCCAGGAGGGGGAGGTGGGGAGCAGTACTTC
TRBD1,NA,TRBJ1-2,TRBV5-4,CASSLEGQGNYGYTF,TGTGCCAGCAGCTTGGAGGGACAGGGGAACTATGGCTACACCTTC
NA,NA,TRBJ2-1,TRBV4-2,CASSQEAQNLPPSYNEQFF,TGTGCCAGCAGCCAAGAGGCCCAAAACCTACCTCCCTCATACAATGAGCAGTTCTTC
NA,NA,TRBJ2-7,TRBV11-2,CASSPPHYEQYF,TGTGCCAGCAGCCCGCCCCATTACGAGCAGTACTTC
NA,NA,TRBJ2-3,TRBV6-6,CASMPSSTDTQYF,TGTGCCAGCATGCCCAGTAGCACAGATACGCAGTATTTT
TRBD1,NA,TRBJ2-1,TRBV11-2,CATPGTGGKYNEQFF,TGTGCCACCCCCGGGACAGGGGGAAAGTACAATGAGCAGTTCTTC
NA,NA,TRBJ2-2,TRBV6-5,CASSPQGGPTGELFF,TGTGCCAGCAGCCCACAGGGAGGACCCACCGGGGAGCTGTTTTTT